The text below deals with one T cell receptor beta chain. CDR1 is SGHTA and CDR2 is FQGTGA in the germline V gene. V lost 0 bases and J lost 3, with 18 bases in between. CDR3 length: 18 amino acids. Constant-region reverse primers amplified full-length variable regions, followed by semi-nested Nested Universal Primer A PCR. TCRdb analysed the 5' RACE reads with MiXCR anew, one entry per CDR3 protein. Among tens of thousands of distinct CDR3 sequences, roughly 31% were seen once, and the ten largest hold less than 5%. This receptor was obtained from a female donor with breast cancer. Sample: tumor-infiltrating memory CD4+ T cells sorted from the breast tumor. The subset is: memory CD4+ T cells, CD4+CD45RO+CD25-. J is TRBJ2-1 and V is TRBV7-3; possibly TRBD2 for D (6 bases). The CDR3 sequence is CASSLTAGLPPNYNEQFF. The CDR3 coding sequence is TGTGCCAGCAGCTTAACCGCAGGACTACCACCCAACTACAATGAGCAGTTCTTC.